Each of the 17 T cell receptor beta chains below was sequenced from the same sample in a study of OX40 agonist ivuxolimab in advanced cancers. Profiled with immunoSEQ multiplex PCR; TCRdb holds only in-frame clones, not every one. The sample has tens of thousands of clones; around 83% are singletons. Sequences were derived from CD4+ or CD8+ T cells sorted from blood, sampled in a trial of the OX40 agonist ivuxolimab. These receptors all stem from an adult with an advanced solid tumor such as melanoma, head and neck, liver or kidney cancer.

The DNA of the CDR3 is TGTGCCAGCAGCCCAGCGGTGACTAATGAGCAGTTCTTC. Translated: CASSPAVTNEQFF. V usage is TRBV13 and J usage is TRBJ2-1, with D perhaps matching TRBD2 (5 bases). Germline V gene data show CDR1 as PRHDT and CDR2 as FYEKMQ (reference sequence). Trimming pared 5 bases from V and 7 bases from J, leaving 12 bases between. The CDR3 extends over 13 amino acids.

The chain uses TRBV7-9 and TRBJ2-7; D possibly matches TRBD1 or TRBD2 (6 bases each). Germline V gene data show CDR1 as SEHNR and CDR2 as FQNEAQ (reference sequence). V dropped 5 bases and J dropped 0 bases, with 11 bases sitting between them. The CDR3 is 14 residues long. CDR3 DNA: TGTGCCAGCAGCCCACAGGGAGGCTCCTACGAGCAGTACTTC. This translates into CASSPQGGSYEQYF.

Here the CDR3 reads CASSASGANVLTF. CDR3 DNA: TGTGCCAGCAGTGCCTCTGGGGCCAACGTCCTGACTTTC. The chain employs TRBV6-4 and TRBJ2-6; no firm D call. From germline, CDR1 is MRHNA and CDR2 SNTAGT. Trimming stripped 4 bases from V and 0 bases from J, with 1 base between. The CDR3 totals 13 residues.

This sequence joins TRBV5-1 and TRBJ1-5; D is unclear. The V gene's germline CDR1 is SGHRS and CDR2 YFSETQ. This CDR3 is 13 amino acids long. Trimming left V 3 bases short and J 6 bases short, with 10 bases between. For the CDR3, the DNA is TGCGCCAGCAGCTCCGACATAGGTCAGCCCCAGCATTTT. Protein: CASSSDIGQPQHF. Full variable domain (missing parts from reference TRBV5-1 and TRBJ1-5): KAGVTQTPRYLIKTRGQQVTLSCSPISGHRSVSWYQQTPGQGLQFLFEYFSETQRNKGNFPGRFSGRQFSNSRSEMNVSTLELGDSALYLCASSSDIGQPQHFGDGTRLSIL.

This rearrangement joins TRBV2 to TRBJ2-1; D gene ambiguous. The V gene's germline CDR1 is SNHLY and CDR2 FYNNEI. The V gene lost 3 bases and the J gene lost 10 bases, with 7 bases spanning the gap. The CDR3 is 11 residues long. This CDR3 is CASSERNEQFF. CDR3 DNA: TGTGCCAGCAGTGAGAGGAACGAGCAGTTCTTC.

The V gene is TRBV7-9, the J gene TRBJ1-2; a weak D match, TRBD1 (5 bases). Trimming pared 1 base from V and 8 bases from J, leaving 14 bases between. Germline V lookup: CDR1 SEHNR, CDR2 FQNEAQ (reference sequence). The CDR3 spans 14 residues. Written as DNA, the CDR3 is TGTGCCAGCAGCTTAGGGGGACTGAGGGTCGGCTACACCTTC. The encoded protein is CASSLGGLRVGYTF.

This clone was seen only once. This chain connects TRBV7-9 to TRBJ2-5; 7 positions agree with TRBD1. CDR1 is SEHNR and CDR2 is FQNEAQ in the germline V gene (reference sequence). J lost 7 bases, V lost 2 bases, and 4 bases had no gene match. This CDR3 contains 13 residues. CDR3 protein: CASSLSRQGTQYF. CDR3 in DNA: TGTGCCAGCAGCTTAAGCCGACAGGGGACCCAGTACTTC.

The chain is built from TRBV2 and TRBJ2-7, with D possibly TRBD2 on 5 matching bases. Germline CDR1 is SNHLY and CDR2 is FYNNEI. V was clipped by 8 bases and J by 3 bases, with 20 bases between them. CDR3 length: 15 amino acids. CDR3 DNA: TGTGCCAGCTTGCCGGGGTTCTCAAAGCACTACGAGCAGTACTTC. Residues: CASLPGFSKHYEQYF.

The CDR3 DNA reads TGTGCCAGCAGCCATGAACTGACAGCCTACGAGCAGTACTTC. This translates into CASSHELTAYEQYF. The gene calls are TRBV14 and TRBJ2-7, with D possibly being TRBD1 (5 bases). V lost 3 bases to trimming and J lost 2 bases, with 11 bases between them. The CDR3 runs 14 residues. Germline CDR1 and CDR2: SGHDN and FVKESK.

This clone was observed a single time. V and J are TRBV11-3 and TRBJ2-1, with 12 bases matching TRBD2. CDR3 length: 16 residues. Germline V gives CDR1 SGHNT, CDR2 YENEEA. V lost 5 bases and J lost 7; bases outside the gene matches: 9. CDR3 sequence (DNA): TGTGCCAGCAGCCCTCGGACTAGCGGGATAGGGAATGAGCAGTTCTTC. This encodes CASSPRTSGIGNEQFF.

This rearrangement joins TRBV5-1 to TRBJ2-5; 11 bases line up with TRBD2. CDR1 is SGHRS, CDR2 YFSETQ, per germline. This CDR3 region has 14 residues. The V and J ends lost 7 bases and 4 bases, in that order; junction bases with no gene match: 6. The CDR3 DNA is TGCGCCAGCGGAGATAGCGGGGGGGCAGAGACCCAGTACTTC. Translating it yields CASGDSGGAETQYF.

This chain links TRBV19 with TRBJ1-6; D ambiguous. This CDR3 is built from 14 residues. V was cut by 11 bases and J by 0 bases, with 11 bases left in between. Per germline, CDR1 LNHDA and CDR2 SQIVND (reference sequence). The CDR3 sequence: CASLGSSYNSPLHF. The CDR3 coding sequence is TGTGCCTCTCTGGGGAGCTCCTATAATTCACCCCTCCACTTT.

CDR3 sequence: CASSPGTSGGAGQYF. In nucleotides, the CDR3 is TGTGCCAGCAGCCCGGGGACTAGCGGGGGGGCTGGGCAGTACTTC. The chain uses TRBV11-2 and TRBJ2-7; 16 bases agree with TRBD2. CDR1 is SGHAT and CDR2 is FQNNGV in the germline V gene. Trimming at V came to 5 bases and at J to 9 bases, leaving 7 bases not matched to a gene. The CDR3 is 15 amino acids. Together with reference TRBV11-2 and TRBJ2-7, the CDR3 gives the full variable domain: EAGVAQSPRYKIIEKRQSVAFWCNPISGHATLYWYQQILGQGPKLLIQFQNNGVVDDSQLPKDRFSAERLKGVDSTLKIQPAKLEDSAVYLCASSPGTSGGAGQYFGPGTRLTVT.

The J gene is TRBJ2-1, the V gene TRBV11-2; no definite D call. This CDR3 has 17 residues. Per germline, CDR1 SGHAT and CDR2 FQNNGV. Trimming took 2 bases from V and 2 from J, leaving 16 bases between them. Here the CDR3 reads CASSLPRLGYAYNEQFF. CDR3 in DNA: TGTGCCAGCAGCTTACCTCGCCTAGGATACGCCTACAATGAGCAGTTCTTC.

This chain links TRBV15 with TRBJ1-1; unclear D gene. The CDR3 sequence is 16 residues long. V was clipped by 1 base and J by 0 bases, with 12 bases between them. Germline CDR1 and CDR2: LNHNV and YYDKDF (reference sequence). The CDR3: CATSRGRGLMNTEAFF. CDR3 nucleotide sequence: TGTGCCACCAGCAGAGGCAGAGGGTTAATGAACACTGAAGCTTTCTTT.

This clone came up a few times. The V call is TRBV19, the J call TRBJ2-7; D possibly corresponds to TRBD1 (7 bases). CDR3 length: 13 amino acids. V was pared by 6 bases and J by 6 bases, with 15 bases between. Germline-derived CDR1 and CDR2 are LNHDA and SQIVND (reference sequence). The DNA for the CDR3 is TGTGCCAGTAGCCCCAGACAGGGACTCGAGCAGTACTTC. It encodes CASSPRQGLEQYF.

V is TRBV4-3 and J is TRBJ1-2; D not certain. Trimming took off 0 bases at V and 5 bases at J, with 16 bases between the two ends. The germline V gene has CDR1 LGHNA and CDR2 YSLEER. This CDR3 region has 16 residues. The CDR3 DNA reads TGCGCCAGCAGCCAAGATATTAGGATGCCCTATTATGGCTACACCTTC. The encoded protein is CASSQDIRMPYYGYTF.